This is a list of T cell receptor beta chains from one sample in a study of blood T cells in healthy people across ages. TCRdb redid the calling of the 5' RACE reads with MiXCR, one entry per CDR3 protein. The data show 550,000 to 700,000 distinct CDR3 sequences, roughly a quarter seen once. Sample: blood. These receptors originate from a woman aged 70-85 years in good health. CDR3s include the opening cysteine and the closing phenylalanine or tryptophan. The D gene is left open where the match is weak. Clone size is not always given. Where it is, it says once, few, many or a class for expanded clones.

TRBV28	TRBJ2-2	.	once	TGTGCCAGCATTTACAGGAACACCGGGCAGCTGTTTTTT	CASIYRNTGQLFF
TRBV6-2/TRBV6-3	TRBJ2-5	.	few	TGTGCCAGCAAAGGGACGAGTCGCGAGACCCAGTACTTC	CASKGTSRETQYF
TRBV9	TRBJ1-3	TRBD1	.	TGTGCCAGCAGCGAAGGACAGGGGGCGTGGAGAAACACCATATATTTT	CASSEGQGAWRNTIYF
TRBV9	TRBJ2-5	.	.	TGTGCCAGCAGCGGGCCCATAACTCTACAAGAGACCCAGTACTTC	CASSGPITLQETQYF
TRBV5-1	TRBJ2-2	.	.	TGCGCCAGCAGCTTCGCGGCGGGGGCCCATTCGAACACCGGGGAGCTGTTTTTT	CASSFAAGAHSNTGELFF
TRBV10-3	TRBJ1-1	.	few	TGTGCCATCAGTGACAGGGAGAACACTGAAGCTTTCTTT	CAISDRENTEAFF
TRBV29-1	TRBJ2-1	.	.	TGCAGCGTAACCGACTTTAGGGCAGGGCAGGATGAGCAGTTCTTC	CSVTDFRAGQDEQFF
TRBV4-1	TRBJ1-3	.	.	TGCGCCAGCCACCCGGAGGGGACCTCTGGAAACACCATATATTTT	CASHPEGTSGNTIYF
TRBV5-1	TRBJ2-2	.	few	TGCGCCAGCCAACTCTCTAACACCGGGGAGCTGTTTTTT	CASQLSNTGELFF
TRBV15	TRBJ1-4	TRBD1	few	TGTGCCACCAGCGGACAGGGGGGAAGGGGTGAAAAACTGTTTTTT	CATSGQGGRGEKLFF
TRBV11-2	TRBJ1-2	.	.	TGTGCCAGCAGCGGACAGATGGATTATGGCTACACCTTC	CASSGQMDYGYTF
TRBV6-2/TRBV6-3	TRBJ1-1	.	.	TGTGCCAGCAGTCGACACTTGGACATCGCCAACACTGAAGCTTTCTTT	CASSRHLDIANTEAFF
TRBV2	TRBJ2-1	TRBD2	.	TGTGCCAGCACCCTAAGGACTAGCGGGGGGGTTGAGCAGTTCTTC	CASTLRTSGGVEQFF
TRBV6-1	TRBJ2-2	TRBD2	.	TGTGCCAGCAGGCGAGCGGGGGGTAGGAACACCGGGGAGCTGTTTTTT	CASRRAGGRNTGELFF
TRBV10-3	TRBJ2-3	.	.	TGTGCCATCAGTGACCCAGGTATGGTAGCAGATACGCAGTATTTT	CAISDPGMVADTQYF
TRBV7-2	TRBJ2-5	.	.	TGTGCCAGCAGCTCCCGACAGGCGCAAGAGACCCAGTACTTC	CASSSRQAQETQYF
TRBV15	TRBJ2-4	.	.	TGTGCCACCAGCCAAGCCGGGGTAGCCAAAAACATTCAGTACTTC	CATSQAGVAKNIQYF
TRBV5-1	TRBJ1-4	.	few	TGCGCCAGCAGCTTGACCGGGACCGATAATGAAAAACTGTTTTTT	CASSLTGTDNEKLFF
TRBV29-1	TRBJ1-1	.	.	TGCAGCGTTGAAGAGGTGCGCGGGACAGAAGCTTTCTTT	CSVEEVRGTEAFF
TRBV12-3/TRBV12-4	TRBJ1-1	.	.	TGTGCCAGCAGTCCGGACAACCTGGGGGCTTTCTTT	CASSPDNLGAFF
TRBV5-1	TRBJ2-5	TRBD1	few	TGCGCCAGCAGCCGGGGAGCTGGACAGGGTCTGCAAGAGACCCAGTACTTC	CASSRGAGQGLQETQYF
TRBV7-2	TRBJ2-7	.	.	TGTGCCAGCAGCTTACCAGGGATGTACGAGCAGTACTTC	CASSLPGMYEQYF